This T cell receptor (beta chain) was retrieved from a study of blood T cell repertoires in COVID-19. About the research overall: Sites in the United States, Italy and Spain provided acute and convalescent COVID-19 samples. Sources were T cells, B-cell-depleted T cells, or PBMCs; the material itself was cDNA or gDNA.

Looked up from germline, CDR1 is KGHSH and CDR2 is LQKENI. CDR3 length: 17 residues. Trimming at V came to 2 bases and at J to 4 bases, leaving 8 bases not matched to a gene. In the study's own analysis: How many nucleated cells were present was estimated from reference gene primer amplification. The protocol was immunoSEQ multiplex PCR, while the TCRdb copy is restricted to in-frame clones and leaves out a portion. The V and J calls and the clone size are those of that table, but D and trimming were determined from the DNA. The data show 150,000 or so clones, with about nine tenths seen just once and around 6.5% held by the top ten. This clone has a single count.

This chain links TRBV18 with TRBJ2-2; TRBD1 agrees at 9 bases. Sequencing used peripheral blood. The receptor comes from a man older than 75 with acute or convalescent COVID-19. CDR3 in DNA: TGTGCCAGCTCACCAGGTCCCGGGACAGGGACCACCGGGGAGCTGTTTTTT. It translates to CASSPGPGTGTTGELFF.